This T cell receptor (beta chain) was sequenced in a study of blood T cell repertoires in COVID-19. TCRdb's copy holds only in-frame clones and misses some; the assay was immunoSEQ multiplex PCR. The table lists about 150,000 clones, around four fifths of them singletons, with about 3.8% in the top ten. V was clipped by 2 bases and J by 3 bases, with 7 bases between them. From germline, CDR1 is LNHDA and CDR2 SQIVND (reference sequence). The CDR3 length is 13 residues. The chain couples TRBV19 to TRBJ1-1; tentatively, D is TRBD1 (5 bases). The source is a woman aged 80 or over with acute or convalescent COVID-19. Sequenced input: peripheral blood. Here the CDR3 reads CASSIQGDTEAFF. CDR3 in DNA: TGTGCCAGTAGTATACAGGGTGACACTGAAGCTTTCTTT. The variable domain in full, completed from reference TRBV19 and TRBJ1-1, reads DGGITQSPKYLFRKEGQNVTLSCEQNLNHDAMYWYRQDPGQGLRLIYYSQIVNDFQKGDIAEGYSVSREKKESFPLTVTSAQKNPTAFYLCASSIQGDTEAFFGQGTRLTVV.